This record covers a single TCR beta chain. Its antigen has not been determined. No clone much larger than this one lies a single base away; base qualities are absent. The record originates from a study of blood T cells in healthy people across ages (dated by TCRdb to between 2015 and 2016). Study-wide context: In model experiments, template switching captured roughly one uniquely barcoded TCR beta cDNA molecule for every two T cells. Age-related changes in TCR beta repertoire diversity were measured in the study by deep sequencing normalized with unique cDNA molecular identifiers. The donors were split into four age groups: young (average around 17 years), middle-aged (39), aged (approximately 60) and long-lived (82). To avoid experimental bias, donors of different ages were spread randomly across the sequencing lanes. The study analyzed two additional independent replicas of 1 million unique cDNA reads from the same blood draw for two donors, one aged 18 to 30 and one aged 80 or older. Broad study findings and their caveats: Because donor CMV infection status was unknown, age-related changes in expanded clonotypes were potentially confounded. Since profiling was done on bulk unsorted PBMCs, naive and antigen-experienced compartments could not be conclusively compared. As age increased, observed TCR beta diversity per million T cells dropped in a roughly linear way, and a significant reduction was already evident by age approximately 40. Observed TCR beta diversity correlated strongly with the percentage of naive T cells measured by flow cytometry. Compared with the aged group, more naive CD4+ T cells, fewer expanded clones and increased TCR diversity were shown by the long-lived group, suggesting age selection. Estimates of total diversity based on one million sequenced T cells were regarded as lower bounds and as underestimates.

The library was made by 5' RACE. The data were produced on an Illumina HiSeq 2500. A second PCR of about 6 to 11 cycles was performed with a sample-barcoded 5' primer and a J-beta primer mix. Each TCR beta cDNA molecule received a unique molecular identifier from a template-switch 5' adaptor carrying 12 random nucleotides. Each sample yielded at least 2.5 million CDR3-containing paired-end reads. First-strand cDNA synthesis was performed from all RNA using the Mint cDNA synthesis kit, with priming by a TRBC-specific oligonucleotide. All cDNA was treated with uracil-DNA glycosylase and then went through a first 18-cycle PCR with the universal primers M1SS and BC2_uni_R. The original pipeline was this. For normalization, 1 million high-quality reads were randomly selected from each sample, with every read carrying a distinct molecular identifier. Reads with shared molecular identifiers were discarded instead of being binned into consensus sequences. CDR3 identification, clonotype clustering and error correction used MiTCR with a Q25 quality threshold and the strictest error-elimination algorithm. A nonparametric unseen species model with Euler transformation was used to estimate lower-bound total TCR beta diversity. The public sequencing data were trimmed at Q25 with fastp and processed into clonotypes with MiXCR by TCRdb, which kept only in-frame beta chains. Entries that share a CDR3 protein sequence are merged under the most common genes and DNA. These V and J calls rely on TCRdb rather than the paper's analysis. This sample is represented by about 620,000 distinct CDR3 sequences; under 25% of them were singletons. Roughly 3.6% of the sample is held by the ten biggest clonotypes.

Trimming removed 5 bases from V and 4 bases from J; the gene matches leave 8 bases unexplained. From the germline V gene, CDR1 is ENHRY and CDR2 is SYGVKD. From the cysteine up to the phenylalanine, the CDR3 has a length of 15 residues. Only CDR3 DNA remains: 45 bases, in frame from the first base. The roughly 39 donors, aged about 6 to 95 years, were systemically healthy Caucasian individuals from Russia. Each donor gave about 9.7 milliliters of peripheral blood, drawn into EDTA-treated Vacutainer tubes. Ficoll-Paque density-gradient centrifugation was used to isolate PBMCs, with at least 6 million obtained per sample. Trizol reagent was used to extract total RNA from PBMCs, with at least 5.5 micrograms per sample. For every donor, flow cytometry on a PBMC aliquot measured the percentage of naive CD45RAhigh/CD27high T cells.

The sequence was collected from a man aged 70 or older in good health. The sequencing sample was made of blood. The chain couples TRBV10-3 to TRBJ2-3; 8 nucleotides in the junction match TRBD2. This receptor has the CDR3 CAISTSGLGADTQYF. The DNA sequence is as follows: TGTGCCATCAGTACTAGCGGCTTGGGTGCAGATACGCAGTATTTT.